This TCR beta chain was sequenced for a study of T cell repertoires in cytomegalovirus infection. TCRdb ran MiXCR on the reads and lists one entry per CDR3 protein. The table lists about 830,000 distinct CDR3 sequences, about 30% of them singletons. The germline V gene encodes CDR1 LNHDA and CDR2 SQIVND (reference sequence). Trimming left V 6 bases short and J 7 bases short, with 18 bases between. The CDR3 loop spans 14 amino acids. This clonotype was seen a few times. No antigen is known for it. The V call is TRBV19, the J call TRBJ1-2, with unresolved D. Specimen: cultured CD8+ T cells from PBMCs, collected from culture after CMV antigen stimulation. This sequence originates from a human donor in good health (CMV status not recorded). Some clones in this sample may be carry-over from other donors' samples. Here the CDR3 reads CASSFSPETGGYTF. The CDR3 nucleotides are TGTGCCAGTAGCTTCTCGCCCGAGACGGGTGGCTACACCTTC.